The 16 T cell receptor beta chains below all came from one sample that was sequenced in a study of blood T cell repertoires in COVID-19. Here immunoSEQ multiplex PCR was the method, and the copy in TCRdb shows in-frame clones only, minus some. The table lists 100,000 to 150,000 clones, 92% of them singletons. The source material was peripheral blood. The origin of the receptors is a man between 45 and 60 years old with COVID-19, enrolled during active disease.

This clone was seen once. The genes are TRBV7-3 and TRBJ2-7; tentative D call: TRBD2 (6 bases). The CDR3 sequence is 16 residues long. The germline V gene has CDR1 SGHTA and CDR2 FQGTGA. V shed 0 bases and J shed 4 bases, with 16 bases lying between them. Here the CDR3 DNA reads TGTGCCAGCAGCTTAACGGGCGGGACTGGGAGTTACGAGCAGTACTTC. Translating gives CASSLTGGTGSYEQYF.

The chain links TRBV11-3 to TRBJ2-2, with D possibly matching TRBD1 (6 bases). CDR1 is SGHNT and CDR2 is YENEEA in the germline V gene. This CDR3 region has 14 residues. V was cut by 4 bases and J by 6 bases, with 12 bases left in between. The CDR3 is CASSSIRGSGELFF. DNA for the CDR3: TGTGCCAGCAGCTCGATCAGGGGCTCCGGGGAGCTGTTTTTT. The whole variable domain, filled in from reference TRBV11-3 and TRBJ2-2, reads EAGVVQSPRYKIIEKKQPVAFWCNPISGHNTLYWYLQNLGQGPELLIRYENEEAVDDSQLPKDRFSAERLKGVDSTLKIQPAELGDSAVYLCASSSIRGSGELFFGEGSRLTVL.

This chain joins TRBV28 and TRBJ2-6; D is unresolved. The germline gives CDR1 MDHEN, CDR2 SYDVKM. V was trimmed by 1 base and J by 0 bases, leaving 4 bases between them. The CDR3 length is 15 residues. CDR3 nucleotide sequence: TGTGCCAGCAGTTTATACGGCTCTGGGGCCAACGTCCTGACTTTC. Its protein product is CASSLYGSGANVLTF.

The chain links TRBV7-3 to TRBJ2-2; TRBD1 agrees at 7 bases. J lost 4 bases, V lost 5 bases, and 1 base had no gene match. Germline-derived CDR1 and CDR2 are SGHTA and FQGTGA. The CDR3 is 13 amino acids. CDR3 coding DNA: TGTGCCAGCAGCGCAGGGGGCACCGGGGAGCTGTTTTTT. Protein sequence: CASSAGGTGELFF.

In this sample, this clone turned up a few times. This chain connects TRBV19 to TRBJ2-1; TRBD2 agrees at 15 bases. The ends lost 6 bases at V and 7 bases at J; junction bases unmatched: 4. This CDR3 is built from 15 residues. In germline, CDR1 is LNHDA, CDR2 SQIVND (reference sequence). This chain's CDR3 is CASSSGTSGRNEQFF. The CDR3 coding sequence is TGTGCCAGTAGCTCGGGGACTAGCGGGAGGAATGAGCAGTTCTTC.

This sequence joins TRBV19 and TRBJ1-2, with D hard to call. The germline V gene encodes CDR1 LNHDA and CDR2 SQIVND (reference sequence). This CDR3 region has 15 residues. V lost 5 bases and J lost 5, with 18 bases in between. CDR3 DNA: TGTGCCAGTAGTCGACTTACCGGGTCCCAATATGGCTACACCTTC. Translated, it gives CASSRLTGSQYGYTF.

The J gene is TRBJ1-6, the V gene TRBV28; 9 bases agree with TRBD1. With V trimmed by 4 bases and J by 7 bases, 2 bases remained unmatched. Per germline, CDR1 MDHEN and CDR2 SYDVKM. The CDR3 covers 14 residues. CDR3 in amino acids: CASSWTGVNSPLHF. The CDR3 DNA reads TGTGCCAGCAGTTGGACAGGGGTAAATTCACCCCTCCACTTT.

The chain carries TRBV18 and TRBJ1-2; 10 nucleotides agree with TRBD1. Trimming took 6 bases from V and 6 from J; bases not matched to a gene: 13. CDR3 size: 16 residues. Germline CDR1 reads KGHSH; CDR2 reads LQKENI. CDR3 nucleotides: TGTGCCAGCTCGCCAAACCCGGGACAGGGGAGGGATGGCTACACCTTC. It encodes CASSPNPGQGRDGYTF.

In its sample, this clone was seen once. V is TRBV11-1 and J is TRBJ2-5; maybe TRBD2 (6 bases). The CDR3 loop spans 13 amino acids. The germline CDR1 and CDR2 sequences are SGHAT and FQDESV (reference sequence). The V end was cut by 7 bases, the J end by 4 bases, with 13 bases between. CDR3 nucleotide sequence: TGTGCCAGCACGTCGGGGACTGCAGAGACCCAGTACTTC. It encodes CASTSGTAETQYF.

This chain uses TRBV29-1 with TRBJ1-1, with unresolved D. There are 11 residues in the CDR3. Germline CDR1 and CDR2: SQVTM and ANQGSEA. Trimming shortened V by 2 bases and J by 5 bases, and 6 bases separated the two germline ends. CDR3 sequence: CSVEPGTEAFF. In DNA, the CDR3 is TGCAGCGTTGAACCGGGAACTGAAGCTTTCTTT.

J is TRBJ2-1 and V is TRBV19; 13 nucleotides line up with TRBD2. Germline V gene sequence: CDR1 LNHDA, CDR2 SQIVND (reference sequence). The V gene end was trimmed by 6 bases and the J gene end by 8 bases; junction bases not matched to a gene: 10. This CDR3 is built from 16 residues. CDR3 in DNA: TGTGCCAGTAGACGGACTAGCGGGAGAAGCGCCGATGAGCAGTTCTTC. This sequence encodes CASRRTSGRSADEQFF.

The CDR3: CASSLVKDTQYF. In DNA, the CDR3 is TGTGCCAGCAGCTTAGTAAAAGATACGCAGTATTTT. The chain has TRBV7-6 and TRBJ2-3, with D uncertain. Per germline, CDR1 SGHVS and CDR2 FNYEAQ. V lost 1 base and J lost 5, with 4 bases in between. The CDR3 is 12 residues long.

The chain has TRBV5-1 and TRBJ2-7; 7 bases line up with TRBD2. J gave up 4 bases and V 1 base, and 11 bases lay outside the gene matches. The length of the CDR3 is 16 residues. From germline, CDR1 is SGHRS and CDR2 YFSETQ. CDR3 nucleotide sequence: TGCGCCAGCAGCTTGAATCCGGGGGGTTCCCTTTACGAGCAGTACTTC. Its translation: CASSLNPGGSLYEQYF.

DNA for the CDR3: TGCGCCAGCAGCCAAGATCTTGGGGGGGGCCCGACCTACAATGAGCAGTTCTTC. It translates to CASSQDLGGGPTYNEQFF. This chain connects TRBV4-1 to TRBJ2-1; D might be TRBD2 (7 bases). In germline, CDR1 is MGHRA, CDR2 YSYEKL. Trimming took off 0 bases at V and 2 bases at J, with 17 bases between the two ends. The CDR3 loop spans 18 amino acids.

The J gene is TRBJ1-1, the V gene TRBV7-9; TRBD1 aligns across 9 bases. With 6 bases clipped from V and 8 bases from J, the junction kept 16 bases outside the gene matches. The CDR3 length is 16 residues. Germline V lookup: CDR1 SEHNR, CDR2 FQNEAQ (reference sequence). The chain's CDR3 is CASSFGQGLGKSEAFF. CDR3 coding DNA: TGTGCCAGCAGTTTCGGACAGGGGTTGGGAAAATCAGAAGCTTTCTTT.

The chain has TRBV7-3 and TRBJ2-1; 8 bases align to TRBD2. This CDR3 region has 14 residues. Germline assignment: CDR1 SGHTA and CDR2 FQGTGA. The junction had 4 bases not matched to a gene; V was cut back by 6 bases and J by 3 bases. For the CDR3, the DNA is TGTGCCAGCAGTGCTACTAGCGGCTACAATGAGCAGTTCTTC. Encoded protein: CASSATSGYNEQFF.